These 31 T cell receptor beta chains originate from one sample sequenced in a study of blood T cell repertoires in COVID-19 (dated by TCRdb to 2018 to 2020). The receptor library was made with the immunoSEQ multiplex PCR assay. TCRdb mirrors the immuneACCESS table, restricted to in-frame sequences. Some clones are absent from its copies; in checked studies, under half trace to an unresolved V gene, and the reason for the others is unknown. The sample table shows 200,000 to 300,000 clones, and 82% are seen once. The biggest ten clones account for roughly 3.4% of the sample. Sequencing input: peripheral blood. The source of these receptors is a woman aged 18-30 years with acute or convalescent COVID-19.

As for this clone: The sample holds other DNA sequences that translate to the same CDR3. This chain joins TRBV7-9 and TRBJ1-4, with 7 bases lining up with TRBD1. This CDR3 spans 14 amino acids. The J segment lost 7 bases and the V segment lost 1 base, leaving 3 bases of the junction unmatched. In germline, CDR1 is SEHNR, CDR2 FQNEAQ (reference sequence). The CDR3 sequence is CASSLGTGGEKLFF. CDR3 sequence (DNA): TGTGCCAGCAGCTTAGGGACAGGTGGTGAAAAACTGTTTTTT.

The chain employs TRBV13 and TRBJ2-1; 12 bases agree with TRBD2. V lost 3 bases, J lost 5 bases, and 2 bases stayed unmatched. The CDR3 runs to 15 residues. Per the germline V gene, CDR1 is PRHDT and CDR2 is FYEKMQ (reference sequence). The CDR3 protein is CASSFRLAGDNEQFF. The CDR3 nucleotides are TGTGCCAGCAGCTTCAGACTAGCGGGGGACAATGAGCAGTTCTTC.

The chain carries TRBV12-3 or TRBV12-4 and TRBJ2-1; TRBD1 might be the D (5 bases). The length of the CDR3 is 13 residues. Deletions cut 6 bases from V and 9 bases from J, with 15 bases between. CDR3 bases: TGTGCCAGCAGCCATTCAGGGCCCGGTGAGCAGTTCTTC. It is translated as CASSHSGPGEQFF.

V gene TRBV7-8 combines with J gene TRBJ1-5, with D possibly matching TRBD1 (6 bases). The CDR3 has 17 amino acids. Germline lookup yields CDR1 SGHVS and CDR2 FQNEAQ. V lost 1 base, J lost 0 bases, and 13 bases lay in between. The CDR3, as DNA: TGTGCCAGCAGCTTAGTAAGAGGGGGGGTTAGCAATCAGCCCCAGCATTTT. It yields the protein CASSLVRGGVSNQPQHF.

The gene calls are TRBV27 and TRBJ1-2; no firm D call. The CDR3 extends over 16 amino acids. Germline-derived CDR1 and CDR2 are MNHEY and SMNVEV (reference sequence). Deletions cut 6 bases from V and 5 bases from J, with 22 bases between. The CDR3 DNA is TGTGCCAGCAGCCAAAATCGTGCGGGGTTACTATATGGCTACACCTTC. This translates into CASSQNRAGLLYGYTF.

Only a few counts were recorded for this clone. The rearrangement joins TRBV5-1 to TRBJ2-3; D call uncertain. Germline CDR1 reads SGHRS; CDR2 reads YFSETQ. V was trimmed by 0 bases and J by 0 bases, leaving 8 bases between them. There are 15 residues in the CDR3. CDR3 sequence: CASSLGLRSTDTQYF. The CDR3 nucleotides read TGCGCCAGCAGCTTGGGGTTGCGTAGCACAGATACGCAGTATTTT.

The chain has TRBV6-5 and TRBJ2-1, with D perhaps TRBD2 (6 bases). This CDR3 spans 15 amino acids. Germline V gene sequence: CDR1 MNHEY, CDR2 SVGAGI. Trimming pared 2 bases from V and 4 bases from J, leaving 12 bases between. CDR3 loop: CASSYGGETYNEQFF. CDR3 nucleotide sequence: TGTGCCAGCAGTTACGGCGGGGAAACATACAATGAGCAGTTCTTC.

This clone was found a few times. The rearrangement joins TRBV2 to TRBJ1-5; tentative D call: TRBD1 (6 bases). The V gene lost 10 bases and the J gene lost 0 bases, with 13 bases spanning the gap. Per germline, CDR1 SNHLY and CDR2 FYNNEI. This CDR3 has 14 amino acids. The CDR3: CAIGQTNSNQPQHF. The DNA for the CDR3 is TGTGCCATCGGACAGACTAATAGCAATCAGCCCCAGCATTTT.

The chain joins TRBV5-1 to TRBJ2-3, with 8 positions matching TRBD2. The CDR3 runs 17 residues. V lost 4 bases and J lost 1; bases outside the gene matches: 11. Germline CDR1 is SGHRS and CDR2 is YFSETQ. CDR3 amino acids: CASSPSRVLAGTDTQYF. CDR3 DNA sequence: TGCGCCAGCAGCCCGTCACGGGTACTAGCGGGCACAGATACGCAGTATTTT.

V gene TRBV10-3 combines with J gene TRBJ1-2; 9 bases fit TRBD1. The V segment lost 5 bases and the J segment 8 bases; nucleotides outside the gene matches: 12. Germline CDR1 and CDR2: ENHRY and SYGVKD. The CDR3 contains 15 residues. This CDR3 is CAISLGGDRGTGYTF. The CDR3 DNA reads TGTGCCATCAGTCTTGGGGGCGACAGGGGGACCGGCTACACCTTC.

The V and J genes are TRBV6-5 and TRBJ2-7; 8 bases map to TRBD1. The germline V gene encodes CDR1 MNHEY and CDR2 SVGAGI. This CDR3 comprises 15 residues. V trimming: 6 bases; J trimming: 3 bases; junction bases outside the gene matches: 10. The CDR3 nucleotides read TGTGCCAGCAGCCTCCGAGACAGGGGATACTACGAGCAGTACTTC. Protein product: CASSLRDRGYYEQYF.

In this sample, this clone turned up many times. The CDR3 DNA reads as TGTGCCAGCAGCTTCGGCGGGACCTCAGAAGGTTCACCCCTCCACTTT. Translation: CASSFGGTSEGSPLHF. This chain links TRBV5-8 with TRBJ1-6, with D maybe TRBD1 (5 bases). The V and J ends lost 2 bases and 9 bases respectively, with 18 bases between them. CDR1 SGHTS and CDR2 YDEGEE come from the germline V gene. The length of the CDR3 is 16 residues.

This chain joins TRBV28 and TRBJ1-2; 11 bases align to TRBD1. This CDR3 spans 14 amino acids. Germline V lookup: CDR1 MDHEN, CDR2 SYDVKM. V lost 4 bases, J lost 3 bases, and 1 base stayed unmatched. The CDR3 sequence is CASSWTGGYYGYTF. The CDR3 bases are TGTGCCAGCAGTTGGACAGGGGGCTACTATGGCTACACCTTC.

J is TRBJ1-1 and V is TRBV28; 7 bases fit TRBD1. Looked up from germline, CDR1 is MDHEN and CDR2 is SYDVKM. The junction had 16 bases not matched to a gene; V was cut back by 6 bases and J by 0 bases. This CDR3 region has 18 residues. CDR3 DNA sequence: TGTGCCAGCAGCCCACCCTCAGGGGGGTACGGGATGAACACTGAAGCTTTCTTT. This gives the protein CASSPPSGGYGMNTEAFF.

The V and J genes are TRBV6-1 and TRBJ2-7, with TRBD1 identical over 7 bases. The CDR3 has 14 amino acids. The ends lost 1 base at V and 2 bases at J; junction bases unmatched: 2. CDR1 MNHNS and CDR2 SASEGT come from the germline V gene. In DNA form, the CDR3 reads TGTGCCAGCAGTGAAGGGGGGACAGCCTACGAGCAGTACTTC. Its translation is CASSEGGTAYEQYF.

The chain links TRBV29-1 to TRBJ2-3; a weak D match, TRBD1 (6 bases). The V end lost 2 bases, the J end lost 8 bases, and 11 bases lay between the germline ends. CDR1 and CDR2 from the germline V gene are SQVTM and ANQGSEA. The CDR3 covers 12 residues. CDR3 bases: TGCAGCGTTGAAAGGGGGTCGGGTACGCAGTATTTT. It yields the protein CSVERGSGTQYF.

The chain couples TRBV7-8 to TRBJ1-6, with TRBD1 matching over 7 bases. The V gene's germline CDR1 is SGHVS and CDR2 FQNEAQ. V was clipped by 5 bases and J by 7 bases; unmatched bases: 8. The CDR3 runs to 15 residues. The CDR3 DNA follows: TGTGCCAGCAGCCCGACCACAGGGGACAATTCACCCCTCCACTTT. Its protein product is CASSPTTGDNSPLHF.

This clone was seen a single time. The CDR3 protein is CASTGGRLTDTQYF. The CDR3 DNA follows: TGTGCCAGCACCGGCGGGCGTTTAACAGATACGCAGTATTTT. The V gene is TRBV6-5, the J gene TRBJ2-3; D may be TRBD2 (5 bases). V was clipped by 7 bases and J by 3 bases, with 14 bases between them. Germline V gene sequence: CDR1 MNHEY, CDR2 SVGAGI. The CDR3 has 14 residues.

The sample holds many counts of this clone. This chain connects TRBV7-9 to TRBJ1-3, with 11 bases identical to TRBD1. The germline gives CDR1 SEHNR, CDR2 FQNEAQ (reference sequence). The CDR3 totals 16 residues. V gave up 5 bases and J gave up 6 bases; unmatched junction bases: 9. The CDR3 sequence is CASSRLLGQGANTIYF. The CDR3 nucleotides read TGTGCCAGCAGCCGTTTGCTTGGACAGGGGGCAAACACCATATATTTT.

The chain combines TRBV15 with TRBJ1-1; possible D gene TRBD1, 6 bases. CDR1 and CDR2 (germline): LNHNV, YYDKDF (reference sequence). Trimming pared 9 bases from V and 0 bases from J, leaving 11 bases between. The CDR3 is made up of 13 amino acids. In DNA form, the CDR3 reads TGTGCCACTCAGGGGTTGGTGAACACTGAAGCTTTCTTT. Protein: CATQGLVNTEAFF.

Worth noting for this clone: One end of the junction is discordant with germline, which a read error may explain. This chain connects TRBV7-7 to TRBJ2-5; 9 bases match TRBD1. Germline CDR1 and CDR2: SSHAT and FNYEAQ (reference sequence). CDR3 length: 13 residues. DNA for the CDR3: TGTGCTAGCAGCCAGGGGACAGGGCAGACCCAGTACTTC. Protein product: CASSQGTGQTQYF.

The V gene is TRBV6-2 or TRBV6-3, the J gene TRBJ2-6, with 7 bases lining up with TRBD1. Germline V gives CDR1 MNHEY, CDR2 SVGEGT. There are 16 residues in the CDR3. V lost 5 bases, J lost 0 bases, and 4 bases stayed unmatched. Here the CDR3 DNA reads TGTGCCAGCAGTCGACAGGGCCTCTCTGGGGCCAACGTCCTGACTTTC. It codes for CASSRQGLSGANVLTF.

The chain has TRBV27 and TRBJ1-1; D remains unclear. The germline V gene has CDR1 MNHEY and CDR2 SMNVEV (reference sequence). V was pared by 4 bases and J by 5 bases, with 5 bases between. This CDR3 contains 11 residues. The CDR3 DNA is TGTGCCAGCAGTTCAGGAACTGAAGCTTTCTTT. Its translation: CASSSGTEAFF.

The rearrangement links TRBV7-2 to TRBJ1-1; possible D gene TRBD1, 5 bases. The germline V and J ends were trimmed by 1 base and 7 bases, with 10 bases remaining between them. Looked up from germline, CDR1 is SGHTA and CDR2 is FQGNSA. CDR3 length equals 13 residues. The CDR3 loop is CASSLDGGVEAFF. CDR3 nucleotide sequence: TGTGCCAGCAGCTTAGATGGAGGGGTTGAAGCTTTCTTT.

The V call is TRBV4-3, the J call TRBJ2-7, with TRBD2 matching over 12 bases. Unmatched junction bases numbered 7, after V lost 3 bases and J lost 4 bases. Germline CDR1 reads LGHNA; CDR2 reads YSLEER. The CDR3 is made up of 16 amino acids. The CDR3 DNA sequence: TGCGCCAGCAGCCAGTTACTAGCGGGAGGTGTGTACGAGCAGTACTTC. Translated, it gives CASSQLLAGGVYEQYF.

The CDR3 loop reads CASSLLAGDRGTQYF. Written as DNA, the CDR3 is TGTGCCAGCAGTTTACTAGCGGGAGACCGGGGTACGCAGTATTTT. The chain recombines TRBV27 with TRBJ2-3, with 10 bases that match TRBD2. The V and J ends lost 2 bases and 8 bases, in that order; junction bases with no gene match: 7. Germline CDR1 and CDR2: MNHEY and SMNVEV (reference sequence). The CDR3 extends over 15 amino acids.

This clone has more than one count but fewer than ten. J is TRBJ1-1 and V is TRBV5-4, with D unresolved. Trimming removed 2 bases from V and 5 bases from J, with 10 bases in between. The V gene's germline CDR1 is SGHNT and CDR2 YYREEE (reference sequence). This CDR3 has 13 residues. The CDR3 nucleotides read TGTGCCAGCAGCTTTGCGGGCATGACTGAAGCTTTCTTT. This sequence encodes CASSFAGMTEAFF.

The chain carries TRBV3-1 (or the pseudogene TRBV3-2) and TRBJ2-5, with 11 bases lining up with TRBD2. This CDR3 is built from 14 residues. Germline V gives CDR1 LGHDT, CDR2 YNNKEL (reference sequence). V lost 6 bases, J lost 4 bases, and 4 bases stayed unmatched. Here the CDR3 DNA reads TGTGCCAGCAGGCCTACTAGCGGGGGAGAGACCCAGTACTTC. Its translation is CASRPTSGGETQYF.

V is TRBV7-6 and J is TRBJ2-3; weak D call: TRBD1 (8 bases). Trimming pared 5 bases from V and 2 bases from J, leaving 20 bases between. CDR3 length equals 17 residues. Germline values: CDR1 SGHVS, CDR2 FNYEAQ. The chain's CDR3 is CASSTRGGDRLTDTQYF. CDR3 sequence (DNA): TGTGCCAGCAGCACTAGAGGGGGGGACAGGCTCACAGATACGCAGTATTTT. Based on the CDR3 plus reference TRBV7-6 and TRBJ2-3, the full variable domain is GAGVSQSPRYKVTKRGQDVALRCDPISGHVSLYWYRQALGQGPEFLTYFNYEAQQDKSGLPNDRFSAERPEGSISTLTIQRTEQRDSAMYRCASSTRGGDRLTDTQYFGPGTRLTVL.

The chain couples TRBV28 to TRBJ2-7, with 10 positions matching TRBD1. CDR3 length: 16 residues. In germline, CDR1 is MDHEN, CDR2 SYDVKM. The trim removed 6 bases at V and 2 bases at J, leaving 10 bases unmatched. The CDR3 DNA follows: TGTGCCAGCAGCTCTCCTCCGGGACAGGGGACCTACGAGCAGTACTTC. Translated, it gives CASSSPPGQGTYEQYF.

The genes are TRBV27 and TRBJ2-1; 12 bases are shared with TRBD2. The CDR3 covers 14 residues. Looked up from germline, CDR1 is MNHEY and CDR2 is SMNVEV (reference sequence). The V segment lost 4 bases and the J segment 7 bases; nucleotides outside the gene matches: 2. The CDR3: CASSSTSGRNEQFF. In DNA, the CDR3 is TGTGCCAGCAGTTCTACTAGCGGGAGGAATGAGCAGTTCTTC.